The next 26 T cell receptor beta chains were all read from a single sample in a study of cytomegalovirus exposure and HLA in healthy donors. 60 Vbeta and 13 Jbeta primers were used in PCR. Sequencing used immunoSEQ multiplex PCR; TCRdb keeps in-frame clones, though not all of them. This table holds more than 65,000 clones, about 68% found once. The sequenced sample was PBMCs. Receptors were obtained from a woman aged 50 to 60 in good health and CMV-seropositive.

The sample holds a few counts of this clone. CDR3 nucleotide sequence: TGTGCCAGCAGTGAAGCCGGGACAGTCTACAATGAGCAGTTCTTC. This sequence encodes CASSEAGTVYNEQFF. This chain connects TRBV6-1 to TRBJ2-1; 7 nucleotides match TRBD1. Losses at the gene ends were 0 bases for V and 3 bases for J; bases not matched to a gene: 2. The CDR3 has 15 residues. The V gene's germline CDR1 is MNHNS and CDR2 SASEGT.

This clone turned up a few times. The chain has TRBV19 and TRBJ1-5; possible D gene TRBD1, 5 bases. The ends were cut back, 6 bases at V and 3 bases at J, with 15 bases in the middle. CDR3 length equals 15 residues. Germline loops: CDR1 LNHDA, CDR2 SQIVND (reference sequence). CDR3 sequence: CASREDGTYNQPQHF. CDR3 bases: TGTGCCAGTAGGGAAGACGGGACTTACAATCAGCCCCAGCATTTT.

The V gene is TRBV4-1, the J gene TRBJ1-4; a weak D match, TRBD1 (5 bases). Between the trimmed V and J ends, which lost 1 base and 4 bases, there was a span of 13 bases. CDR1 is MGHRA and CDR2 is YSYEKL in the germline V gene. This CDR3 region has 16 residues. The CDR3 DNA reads TGCGCCAGCAGCCAAGTCATTACAGGTGGTAATGAAAAACTGTTTTTT. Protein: CASSQVITGGNEKLFF.

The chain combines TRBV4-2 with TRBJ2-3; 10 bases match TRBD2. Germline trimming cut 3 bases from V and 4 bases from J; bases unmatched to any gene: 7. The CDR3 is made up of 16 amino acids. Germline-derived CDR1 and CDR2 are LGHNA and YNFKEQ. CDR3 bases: TGTGCCAGCAGCCATGCCGCTAGCGGGGGCGCAGATACGCAGTATTTT. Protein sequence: CASSHAASGGADTQYF.

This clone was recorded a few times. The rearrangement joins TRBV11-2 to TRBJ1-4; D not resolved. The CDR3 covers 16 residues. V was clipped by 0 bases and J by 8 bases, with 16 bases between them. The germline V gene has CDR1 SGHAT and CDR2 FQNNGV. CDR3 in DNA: TGTGCCAGCAGCTTAGATCTATTAACGGAGAGGGAAAAACTGTTTTTT. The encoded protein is CASSLDLLTEREKLFF. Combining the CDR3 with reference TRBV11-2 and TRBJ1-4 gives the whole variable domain EAGVAQSPRYKIIEKRQSVAFWCNPISGHATLYWYQQILGQGPKLLIQFQNNGVVDDSQLPKDRFSAERLKGVDSTLKIQPAKLEDSAVYLCASSLDLLTEREKLFFGSGTQLSVL.

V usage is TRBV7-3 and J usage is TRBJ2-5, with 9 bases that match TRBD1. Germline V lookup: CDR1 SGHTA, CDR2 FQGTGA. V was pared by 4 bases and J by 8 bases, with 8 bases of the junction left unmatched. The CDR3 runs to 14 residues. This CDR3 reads CASSSGQGLATQYF. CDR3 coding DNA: TGTGCCAGCAGCTCGGGACAGGGCCTCGCAACCCAGTACTTC.

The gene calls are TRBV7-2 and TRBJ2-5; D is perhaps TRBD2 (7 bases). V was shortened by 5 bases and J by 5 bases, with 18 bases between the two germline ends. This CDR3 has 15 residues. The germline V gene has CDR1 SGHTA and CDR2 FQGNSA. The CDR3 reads CASSGRRGRGETQYF. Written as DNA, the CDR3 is TGTGCCAGCAGCGGGCGGCGGGGGCGGGGGGAGACCCAGTACTTC. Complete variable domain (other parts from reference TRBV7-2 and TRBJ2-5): GAGVSQSPSNKVTEKGKDVELRCDPISGHTALYWYRQSLGQGLEFLIYFQGNSAPDKSGLPSDRFSAERTGGSVSTLTIQRTQQEDSAVYLCASSGRRGRGETQYFGPGTRLLVL.

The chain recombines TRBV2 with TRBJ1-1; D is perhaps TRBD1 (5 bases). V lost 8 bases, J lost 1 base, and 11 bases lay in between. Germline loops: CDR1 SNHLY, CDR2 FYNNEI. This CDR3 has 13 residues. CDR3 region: CASVKQGNTEAFF. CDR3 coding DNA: TGTGCCAGCGTAAAGCAGGGGAACACTGAAGCTTTCTTT.

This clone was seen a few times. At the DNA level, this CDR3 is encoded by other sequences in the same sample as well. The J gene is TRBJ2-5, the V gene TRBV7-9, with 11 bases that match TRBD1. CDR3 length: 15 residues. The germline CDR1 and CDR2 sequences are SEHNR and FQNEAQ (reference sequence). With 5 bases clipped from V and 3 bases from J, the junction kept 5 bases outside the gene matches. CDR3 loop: CASSRTGGGKETQYF. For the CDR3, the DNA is TGTGCCAGCAGCCGGACAGGGGGCGGGAAAGAGACCCAGTACTTC.

The CDR3 region has the DNA TGTGCCAGCAGTGACCTTTCACCCCTCCACTTT. It yields the protein CASSDLSPLHF. V is TRBV6-1 and J is TRBJ1-6; no clear D. This CDR3 is built from 11 residues. Germline assignment: CDR1 MNHNS and CDR2 SASEGT. The V end lost 3 bases, the J end lost 9 bases, and 3 bases lay between the germline ends.

The CDR3, as DNA: TGCGCCAGCAGCTTGCGGATAACTGGGACTGGAGAGCAGTACTTC. As protein: CASSLRITGTGEQYF. The gene calls are TRBV5-1 and TRBJ2-7; a possible D gene is TRBD2 (6 bases). CDR1 SGHRS and CDR2 YFSETQ come from the germline V gene. The CDR3 is 15 amino acids. Between the trimmed V and J ends, which lost 1 base and 7 bases, there was a span of 18 bases.

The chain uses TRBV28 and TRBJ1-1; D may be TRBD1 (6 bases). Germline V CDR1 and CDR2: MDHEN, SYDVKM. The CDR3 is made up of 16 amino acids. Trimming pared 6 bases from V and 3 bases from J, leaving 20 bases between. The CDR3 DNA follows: TGTGCCAGCAGCCACACCCGGGGGGGGCAGGACACTGAAGCTTTCTTT. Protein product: CASSHTRGGQDTEAFF.

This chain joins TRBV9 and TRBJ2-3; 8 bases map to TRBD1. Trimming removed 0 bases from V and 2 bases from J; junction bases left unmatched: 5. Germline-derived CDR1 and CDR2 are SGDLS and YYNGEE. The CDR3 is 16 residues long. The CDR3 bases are TGTGCCAGCAGCGTAGAGGGGGGACAGGTCACAGATACGCAGTATTTT. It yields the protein CASSVEGGQVTDTQYF.

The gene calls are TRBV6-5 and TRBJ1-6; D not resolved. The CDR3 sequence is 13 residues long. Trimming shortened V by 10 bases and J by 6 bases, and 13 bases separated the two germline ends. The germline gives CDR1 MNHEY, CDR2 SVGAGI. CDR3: CAISVSGNSPLHF. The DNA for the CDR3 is TGTGCCATCTCAGTTAGCGGTAATTCACCCCTCCACTTT.

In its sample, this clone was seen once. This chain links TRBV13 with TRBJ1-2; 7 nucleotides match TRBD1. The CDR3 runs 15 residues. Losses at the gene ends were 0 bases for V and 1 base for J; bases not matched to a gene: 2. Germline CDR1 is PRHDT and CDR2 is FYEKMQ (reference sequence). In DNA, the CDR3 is TGTGCCAGCAGCTTAGGGTCAGGGGGTAACTATGGCTACACCTTC. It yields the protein CASSLGSGGNYGYTF.

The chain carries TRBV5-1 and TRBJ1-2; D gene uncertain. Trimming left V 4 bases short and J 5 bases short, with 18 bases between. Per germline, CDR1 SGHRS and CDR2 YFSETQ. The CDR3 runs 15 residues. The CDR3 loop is CASSIRHTGEYGYTF. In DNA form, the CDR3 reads TGCGCCAGCAGCATACGGCATACGGGAGAATATGGCTACACCTTC. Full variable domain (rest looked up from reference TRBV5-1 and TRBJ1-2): KAGVTQTPRYLIKTRGQQVTLSCSPISGHRSVSWYQQTPGQGLQFLFEYFSETQRNKGNFPGRFSGRQFSNSRSEMNVSTLELGDSALYLCASSIRHTGEYGYTFGSGTRLTVV.

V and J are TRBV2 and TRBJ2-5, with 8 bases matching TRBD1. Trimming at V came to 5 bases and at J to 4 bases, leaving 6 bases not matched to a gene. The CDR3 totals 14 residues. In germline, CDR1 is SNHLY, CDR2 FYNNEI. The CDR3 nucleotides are TGTGCCAGCAGTCCGGAACAGGGGGGAGAGACCCAGTACTTC. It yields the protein CASSPEQGGETQYF.

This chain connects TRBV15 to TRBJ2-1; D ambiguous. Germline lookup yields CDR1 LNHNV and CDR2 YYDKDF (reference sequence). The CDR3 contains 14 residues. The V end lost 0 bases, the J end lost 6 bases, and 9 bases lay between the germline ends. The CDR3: CATSRDRQLNEQFF. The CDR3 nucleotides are TGTGCCACCAGCAGAGACAGGCAGCTCAATGAGCAGTTCTTC.

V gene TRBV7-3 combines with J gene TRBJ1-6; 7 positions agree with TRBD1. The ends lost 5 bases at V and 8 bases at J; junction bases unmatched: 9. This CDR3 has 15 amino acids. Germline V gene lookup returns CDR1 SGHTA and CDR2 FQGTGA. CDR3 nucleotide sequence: TGTGCCAGCAGCCTAATGACAGGGAGCGATTCACCCCTCCACTTT. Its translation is CASSLMTGSDSPLHF.

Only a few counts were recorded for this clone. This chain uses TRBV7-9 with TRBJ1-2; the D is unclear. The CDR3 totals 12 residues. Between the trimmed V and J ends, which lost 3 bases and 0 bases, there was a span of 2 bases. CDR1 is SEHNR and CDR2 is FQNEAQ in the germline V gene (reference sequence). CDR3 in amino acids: CASSFSNYGYTF. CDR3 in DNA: TGTGCCAGCAGCTTCTCTAACTATGGCTACACCTTC.

CDR3 amino acids: CASSIMAPDGYTF. The CDR3 DNA follows: TGTGCCAGTAGTATTATGGCCCCCGATGGCTACACCTTC. This chain joins TRBV19 and TRBJ1-2; D gene uncertain. CDR3 size: 13 residues. Germline V gene lookup returns CDR1 LNHDA and CDR2 SQIVND (reference sequence). With 3 bases removed from V and 6 bases from J, the gap between germline ends came to 11 bases.

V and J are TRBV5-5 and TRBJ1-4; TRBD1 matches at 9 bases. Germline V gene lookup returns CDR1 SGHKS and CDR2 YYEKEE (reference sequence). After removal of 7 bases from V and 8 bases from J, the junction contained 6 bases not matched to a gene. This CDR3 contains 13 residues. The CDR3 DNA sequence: TGTGCCAGCCTTGGACAGGGGAACGAAAAACTGTTTTTT. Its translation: CASLGQGNEKLFF. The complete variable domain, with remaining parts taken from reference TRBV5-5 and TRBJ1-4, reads DAGVTQSPTHLIKTRGQQVTLRCSPISGHKSVSWYQQVLGQGPQFIFQYYEKEERGRGNFPDRFSARQFPNYSSELNVNALLLGDSALYLCASLGQGNEKLFFGSGTQLSVL.

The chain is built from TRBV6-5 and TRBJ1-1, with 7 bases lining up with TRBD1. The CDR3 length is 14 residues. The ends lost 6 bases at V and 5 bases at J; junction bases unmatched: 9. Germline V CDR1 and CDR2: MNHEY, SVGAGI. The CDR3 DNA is TGTGCCAGCAGGTACCACAGGGGAAATACTGAAGCTTTCTTT. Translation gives CASRYHRGNTEAFF.

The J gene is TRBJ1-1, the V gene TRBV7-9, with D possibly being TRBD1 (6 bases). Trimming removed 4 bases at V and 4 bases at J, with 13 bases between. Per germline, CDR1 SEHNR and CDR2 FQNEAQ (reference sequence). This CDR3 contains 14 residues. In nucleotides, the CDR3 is TGTGCCAGCAGCTCAGGGGCCGTGAGCACTGAAGCTTTCTTT. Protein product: CASSSGAVSTEAFF.

The CDR3 reads CASSIRQAAGYTF. In DNA, the CDR3 is TGTGCCAGCAGCATCCGACAGGCTGCTGGCTACACCTTC. This rearrangement joins TRBV13 to TRBJ1-2, with a tentative D call TRBD1 (6 bases). The CDR3 is 13 amino acids. In germline, CDR1 is PRHDT, CDR2 FYEKMQ (reference sequence). V was cut by 5 bases and J by 7 bases, with 14 bases left in between.

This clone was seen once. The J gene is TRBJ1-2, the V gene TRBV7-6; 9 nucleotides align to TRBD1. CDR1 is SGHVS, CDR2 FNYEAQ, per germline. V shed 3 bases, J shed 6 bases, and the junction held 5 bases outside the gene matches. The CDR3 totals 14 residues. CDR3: CASSFSDRGDGYTF. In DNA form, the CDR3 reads TGTGCCAGCAGCTTTTCAGACAGGGGGGATGGCTACACCTTC.